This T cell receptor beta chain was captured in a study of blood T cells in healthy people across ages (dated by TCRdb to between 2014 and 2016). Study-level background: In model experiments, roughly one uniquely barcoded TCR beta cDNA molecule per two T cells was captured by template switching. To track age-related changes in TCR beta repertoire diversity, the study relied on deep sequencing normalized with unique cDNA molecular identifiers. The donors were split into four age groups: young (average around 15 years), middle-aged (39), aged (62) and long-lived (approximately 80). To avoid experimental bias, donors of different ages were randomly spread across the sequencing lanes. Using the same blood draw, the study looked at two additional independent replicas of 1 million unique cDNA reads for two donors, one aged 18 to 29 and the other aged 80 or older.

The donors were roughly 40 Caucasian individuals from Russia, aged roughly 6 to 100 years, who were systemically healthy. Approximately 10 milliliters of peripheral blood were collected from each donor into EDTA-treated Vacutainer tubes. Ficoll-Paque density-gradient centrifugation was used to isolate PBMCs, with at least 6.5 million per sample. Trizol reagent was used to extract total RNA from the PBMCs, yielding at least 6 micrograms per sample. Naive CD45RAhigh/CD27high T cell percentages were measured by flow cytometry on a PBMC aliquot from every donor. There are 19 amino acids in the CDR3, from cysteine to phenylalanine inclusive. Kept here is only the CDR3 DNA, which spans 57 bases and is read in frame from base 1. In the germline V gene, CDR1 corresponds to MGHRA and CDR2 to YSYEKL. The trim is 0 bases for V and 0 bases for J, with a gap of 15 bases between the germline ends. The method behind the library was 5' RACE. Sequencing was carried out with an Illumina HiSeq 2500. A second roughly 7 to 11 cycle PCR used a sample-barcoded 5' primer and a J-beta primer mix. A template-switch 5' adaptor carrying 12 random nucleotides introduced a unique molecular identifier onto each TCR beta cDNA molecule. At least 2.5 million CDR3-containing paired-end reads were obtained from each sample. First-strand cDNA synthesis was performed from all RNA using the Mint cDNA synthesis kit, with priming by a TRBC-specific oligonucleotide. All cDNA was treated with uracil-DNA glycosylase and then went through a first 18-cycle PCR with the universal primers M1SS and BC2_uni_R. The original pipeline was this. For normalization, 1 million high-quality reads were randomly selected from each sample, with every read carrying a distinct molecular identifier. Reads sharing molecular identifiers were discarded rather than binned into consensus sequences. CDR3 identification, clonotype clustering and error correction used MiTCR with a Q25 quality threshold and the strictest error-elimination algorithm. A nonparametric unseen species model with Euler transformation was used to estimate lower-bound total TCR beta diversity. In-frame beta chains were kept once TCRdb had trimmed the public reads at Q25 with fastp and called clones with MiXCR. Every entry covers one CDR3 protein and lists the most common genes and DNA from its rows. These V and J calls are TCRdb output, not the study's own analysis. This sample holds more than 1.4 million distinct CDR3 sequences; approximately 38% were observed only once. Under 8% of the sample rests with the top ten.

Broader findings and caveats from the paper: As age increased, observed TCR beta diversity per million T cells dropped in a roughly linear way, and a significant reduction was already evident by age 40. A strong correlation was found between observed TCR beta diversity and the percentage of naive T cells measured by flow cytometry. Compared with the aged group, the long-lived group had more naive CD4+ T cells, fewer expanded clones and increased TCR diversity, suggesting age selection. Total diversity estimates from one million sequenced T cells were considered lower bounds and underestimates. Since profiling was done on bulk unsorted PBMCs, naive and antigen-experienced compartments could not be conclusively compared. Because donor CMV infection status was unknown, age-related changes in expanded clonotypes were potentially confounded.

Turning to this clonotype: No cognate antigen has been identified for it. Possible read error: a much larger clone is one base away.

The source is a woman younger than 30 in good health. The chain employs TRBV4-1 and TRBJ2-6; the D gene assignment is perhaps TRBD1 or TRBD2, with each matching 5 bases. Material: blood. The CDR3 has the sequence CASSQEGPAVLSGANVLTF. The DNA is TGCGCCAGCAGCCAAGAGGGACCAGCGGTTCTCTCTGGGGCCAACGTCCTGACTTTC.